The 15 T cell receptor beta chains below all came from one sample that was sequenced in a study of blood T cell repertoires in COVID-19. Sequencing used immunoSEQ multiplex PCR; TCRdb keeps in-frame clones, though not all of them. The data show roughly 230,000 clones, almost 90% seen once. The sample consisted of peripheral blood. The origin of the receptors is a woman aged 60-70 years with COVID-19, enrolled during active disease.

The V call is TRBV14, the J call TRBJ1-4, with D hard to call. CDR1 is SGHDN and CDR2 is FVKESK in the germline V gene. V was cut by 1 base and J by 5 bases, with 14 bases left in between. This CDR3 is built from 16 residues. In DNA, the CDR3 is TGTGCCAGCAGCCAAGCCCACGGGAGAGGGAATGAAAAACTGTTTTTT. Translation: CASSQAHGRGNEKLFF. The whole variable domain, filled in from reference TRBV14 and TRBJ1-4, reads EAGVTQFPSHSVIEKGQTVTLRCDPISGHDNLYWYRRVMGKEIKFLLHFVKESKQDESGMPNNRFLAERTGGTYSTLKVQPAELEDSGVYFCASSQAHGRGNEKLFFGSGTQLSVL.

The rearrangement joins TRBV11-2 to TRBJ2-7; weak D call: TRBD2 (6 bases). V lost 5 bases to trimming and J lost 0 bases, with 17 bases between them. Germline V gene lookup returns CDR1 SGHAT and CDR2 FQNNGV. The CDR3 totals 16 residues. Here the CDR3 reads CASSHTGDPSSYEQYF. The CDR3 bases are TGTGCCAGCAGCCACACGGGGGATCCGAGCTCCTACGAGCAGTACTTC.

This clone was seen only once. V is TRBV6-5 and J is TRBJ1-5; a weak D match, TRBD1 (5 bases). The CDR3 consists of 15 residues. The germline V gene has CDR1 MNHEY and CDR2 SVGAGI. V gave up 4 bases and J gave up 6 bases, with 16 bases separating them. The CDR3 reads CASSLAKDRGQPQHF. The DNA for the CDR3 is TGTGCCAGCAGTTTGGCAAAGGATAGGGGTCAGCCCCAGCATTTT.

The chain carries TRBV7-3 and TRBJ2-1; no clear D gene. The CDR3 runs to 14 residues. CDR1 is SGHTA and CDR2 is FQGTGA in the germline V gene. V was trimmed by 3 bases and J by 8 bases, leaving 14 bases between them. This CDR3 is CASSFGIAKDEQFF. The CDR3 bases are TGTGCCAGCAGCTTCGGAATAGCTAAAGATGAGCAGTTCTTC.

In this sample, this clone turned up once. The genes are TRBV15 and TRBJ2-7, with D possibly matching TRBD2 (5 bases). V lost 0 bases, J lost 3 bases, and 9 bases lay in between. Germline assignment: CDR1 LNHNV and CDR2 YYDKDF (reference sequence). This CDR3 comprises 14 residues. In nucleotides, the CDR3 is TGTGCCACCAGCAGAGATCCGGGGAACTACGAGCAGTACTTC. Translation gives CATSRDPGNYEQYF.

The chain carries TRBV30 and TRBJ1-5; 9 nucleotides align to TRBD1. Germline V gene sequence: CDR1 GTSNPN, CDR2 SVGIG (reference sequence). The CDR3 consists of 15 residues. V lost 0 bases and J lost 6; bases outside the gene matches: 6. CDR3 nucleotide sequence: TGTGCCTGGAGTGTAGCAGGGACAGGGTTTCAGCCCCAGCATTTT. As protein: CAWSVAGTGFQPQHF.

The chain couples TRBV6-5 to TRBJ1-6; 7 bases align to TRBD1. Germline CDR1 is MNHEY and CDR2 is SVGAGI. The ends lost 7 bases at V and 8 bases at J; junction bases unmatched: 8. The CDR3 covers 14 residues. Here the CDR3 reads CASTANRGDSPLHF. CDR3 coding DNA: TGTGCCAGCACCGCTAACAGGGGCGATTCACCCCTCCACTTT.

The rearrangement links TRBV3-1 (or the pseudogene TRBV3-2) to TRBJ1-5; D unclear. Trimming stripped 1 base from V and 5 bases from J, with 9 bases between. Germline lookup yields CDR1 LGHDT and CDR2 YNNKEL (reference sequence). This CDR3 has 14 residues. CDR3 sequence: CASSQALRDQPQHF. CDR3 sequence (DNA): TGTGCCAGCAGCCAAGCTCTTCGGGATCAGCCCCAGCATTTT.

The chain joins TRBV5-5 to TRBJ2-2, with D maybe TRBD1 (6 bases). CDR3 length: 16 amino acids. CDR1 is SGHKS and CDR2 is YYEKEE in the germline V gene (reference sequence). With 0 bases removed from V and 5 bases from J, the gap between germline ends came to 14 bases. For the CDR3, the DNA is TGTGCCAGCAGCTTGGCCTCTAGCAGGGGTACCGGGGAGCTGTTTTTT. It yields the protein CASSLASSRGTGELFF.

The J gene is TRBJ2-1, the V gene TRBV3-1 (or the pseudogene TRBV3-2); tentative D call: TRBD2 (7 bases). This CDR3 has 16 residues. The germline V gene encodes CDR1 LGHDT and CDR2 YNNKEL (reference sequence). The V end lost 7 bases, the J end lost 10 bases, and 26 bases lay between the germline ends. CDR3 in amino acids: CASKFWGGGPFWEQFF. CDR3 DNA sequence: TGTGCCAGCAAATTTTGGGGCGGGGGCCCGTTCTGGGAGCAGTTCTTC.

J is TRBJ2-3 and V is TRBV27, with TRBD1 matching over 7 bases. The germline gives CDR1 MNHEY, CDR2 SMNVEV (reference sequence). V lost 5 bases, J lost 11 bases, and 4 bases stayed unmatched. The length of the CDR3 is 11 residues. The chain's CDR3 is CASSTTGRQYF. The CDR3 coding sequence is TGTGCCAGCAGTACGACAGGGAGGCAGTATTTT.

This rearrangement joins TRBV7-9 to TRBJ2-7; TRBD1 might be the D (6 bases). Trimming shortened V by 5 bases and J by 1 base, and 9 bases separated the two germline ends. The CDR3 sequence is 13 residues long. CDR1 SEHNR and CDR2 FQNEAQ come from the germline V gene (reference sequence). The CDR3 spells CASSMGQSYEQYF. As DNA, the CDR3 is TGTGCCAGCAGCATGGGACAATCCTACGAGCAGTACTTC.

V gene TRBV12-5 combines with J gene TRBJ1-6; D ambiguous. The ends were cut back, 6 bases at V and 6 bases at J, with 12 bases in the middle. Germline lookup yields CDR1 LGHNT and CDR2 FRNRAP. The CDR3 runs 14 residues. CDR3 DNA: TGTGCTAGTGGCCTTGAACTAGGTAATTCACCCCTCCACTTT. It codes for CASGLELGNSPLHF.

The chain carries TRBV4-1 and TRBJ1-2; D not resolved. This CDR3 comprises 14 residues. Trimming left V 1 base short and J 2 bases short, with 8 bases between. Germline V gene sequence: CDR1 MGHRA, CDR2 YSYEKL. Here the CDR3 DNA reads TGCGCCAGCAGCCAAGTAATGGCAAACTATGGCTACACCTTC. This translates into CASSQVMANYGYTF.

The rearrangement links TRBV20-1 to TRBJ1-1; D is ambiguous. V shed 7 bases and J shed 5 bases, with 8 bases lying between them. There are 10 residues in the CDR3. CDR1 is DFQATT and CDR2 is SNEGSKA in the germline V gene (reference sequence). The CDR3 nucleotides are TGCAGTGTCAGTCTTACTGAAGCTTTCTTT. Amino acids: CSVSLTEAFF.